The TCR beta chain under discussion was sequenced for a study of beta chain features in type 1 diabetes. The germline V and J ends were trimmed by 3 bases and 9 bases, with 15 bases remaining between them. Germline CDR1 and CDR2: SGHTA and FQGNSA. The CDR3 has 14 residues. This clone has only a few counts. The entirety of the isolated RNA underwent reverse transcription, so expressed TCRB transcripts were sequenced. Using immunoSEQ multiplex PCR, the repertoire was profiled, and TCRdb retains in-frame clones only, with some absent. The sample yields 350,000 or so clones, 15% to 20% seen once. The origin of this receptor is a woman younger than 30 in good health. Sequenced sample: naive CD4+ T cells from blood. The chain couples TRBV7-2 to TRBJ2-4; D might be TRBD1 (5 bases). The CDR3 nucleotides read TGTGCCAGCAGCTTTTCTGGCAGGGCAGGCATTCAGTACTTC. Its translation: CASSFSGRAGIQYF.